Each of the 11 T cell receptor beta chains below was sequenced from the same sample in a study of blood T cell repertoires in COVID-19. TCRdb's table, derived via immunoSEQ multiplex PCR, lists solely in-frame clones and lacks some. Among almost 95,000 clones listed, about two thirds were seen once. Sequenced material: peripheral blood. The source is a woman aged 55-69 years in a cohort sampled during active or convalescent COVID-19.

V usage is TRBV29-1 and J usage is TRBJ2-4; D remains ambiguous. The germline CDR1 and CDR2 sequences are SQVTM and ANQGSEA. The CDR3 has 12 amino acids. V lost 2 bases and J lost 0, with 2 bases in between. CDR3 nucleotides: TGCAGCGTTGAACTAGCCAAAAACATTCAGTACTTC. This codes for CSVELAKNIQYF. Complete variable domain (other parts from reference TRBV29-1 and TRBJ2-4): SAVISQKPSRDICQRGTSLTIQCQVDSQVTMMFWYRQQPGQSLTLIATANQGSEATYESGFVIDKFPISRPNLTFSTLTVSNMSPEDSSIYLCSVELAKNIQYFGAGTRLSVL.

The chain carries TRBV6-5 and TRBJ1-4; TRBD1 agrees at 7 bases. Germline V CDR1 and CDR2: MNHEY, SVGAGI. V gave up 2 bases and J gave up 5 bases; unmatched junction bases: 5. This CDR3 is 15 amino acids long. The CDR3: CASSYHRDSNEKLFF. The CDR3 DNA follows: TGTGCCAGCAGTTACCACCGGGACAGCAATGAAAAACTGTTTTTT.

This chain joins TRBV6-5 and TRBJ2-7, with 8 bases that match TRBD1. From germline, CDR1 is MNHEY and CDR2 SVGAGI. Trimming removed 0 bases from V and 0 bases from J; junction bases left unmatched: 1. CDR3 size: 15 residues. The CDR3 loop is CASSYSGTGSYEQYF. The CDR3 nucleotides read TGTGCCAGCAGTTACTCGGGGACAGGCTCCTACGAGCAGTACTTC.

The chain recombines TRBV29-1 with TRBJ2-5; 10 nucleotides align to TRBD2. Germline lookup yields CDR1 SQVTM and CDR2 ANQGSEA. J lost 1 base, V lost 3 bases, and 11 bases had no gene match. The CDR3 is 17 residues long. The DNA for the CDR3 is TGCAGCGTTGATGGCCTAGCGGGGGTTTACCCCCAAGAGACCCAGTACTTC. This codes for CSVDGLAGVYPQETQYF.

The V and J genes are TRBV7-2 and TRBJ2-3, with 11 bases lining up with TRBD2. V lost 6 bases to trimming and J lost 6 bases; unmatched junction nucleotides: 5. The CDR3 runs 14 residues. The germline V gene encodes CDR1 SGHTA and CDR2 FQGNSA. This chain's CDR3 is CASRNSGGADTQYF. The CDR3 DNA sequence: TGTGCCAGCAGGAATAGCGGGGGGGCTGATACGCAGTATTTT.

The chain joins TRBV7-9 to TRBJ2-1, with 15 bases fitting TRBD2. Germline V gene lookup returns CDR1 SEHNR and CDR2 FQNEAQ (reference sequence). This CDR3 region has 16 residues. V shed 5 bases and J 10 bases; nucleotides not matched to a gene: 9. The CDR3 loop is CASSRRTSGGAGEQFF. For the CDR3, the DNA is TGTGCCAGCAGCCGGAGGACTAGCGGGGGGGCTGGGGAGCAGTTCTTC.

The chain employs TRBV9 and TRBJ2-3; 15 positions agree with TRBD2. Per the germline V gene, CDR1 is SGDLS and CDR2 is YYNGEE. V was clipped by 0 bases and J by 2 bases; unmatched bases: 7. The CDR3 length is 19 residues. For the CDR3, the DNA is TGTGCCAGCAGCGTAGGGGCGGGGACTAGCGGGGGGCCCACAGATACGCAGTATTTT. This translates into CASSVGAGTSGGPTDTQYF.

The chain couples TRBV20-1 to TRBJ2-5; no definite D call. The CDR3 is made up of 11 amino acids. Germline lookup yields CDR1 DFQATT and CDR2 SNEGSKA (reference sequence). V dropped 0 bases and J dropped 9 bases, with 8 bases sitting between them. In DNA, the CDR3 is TGCAGTGCTAGAGACACGCCGGCCCAGTACTTC. Translating it yields CSARDTPAQYF.

The chain combines TRBV5-1 with TRBJ2-3; weak D call: TRBD2 (5 bases). CDR1 is SGHRS, CDR2 YFSETQ, per germline. The CDR3 is made up of 16 amino acids. Trimming took off 2 bases at V and 2 bases at J, with 15 bases between the two ends. This chain's CDR3 is CASSLGLQWVTDTQYF. The CDR3 bases are TGCGCCAGCAGCTTAGGACTCCAGTGGGTCACAGATACGCAGTATTTT.

The chain carries TRBV5-1 and TRBJ2-2; 7 bases are shared with TRBD1. The CDR3 is 17 amino acids. The V and J ends lost 0 bases and 0 bases, in that order; junction bases with no gene match: 5. Germline CDR1 is SGHRS and CDR2 is YFSETQ. CDR3 protein: CASSLGDRVSNTGELFF. The CDR3 DNA follows: TGCGCCAGCAGCTTGGGAGACAGGGTGTCGAACACCGGGGAGCTGTTTTTT.

The chain uses TRBV7-2 and TRBJ2-5; a weak D match, TRBD1 (5 bases). V was shortened by 2 bases and J by 0 bases, with 13 bases between the two germline ends. CDR1 is SGHTA, CDR2 FQGNSA, per germline. The CDR3 loop spans 16 amino acids. The DNA for the CDR3 is TGTGCCAGCAGCTTAAGTCCAGGGTGGAACCAAGAGACCCAGTACTTC. Protein product: CASSLSPGWNQETQYF.